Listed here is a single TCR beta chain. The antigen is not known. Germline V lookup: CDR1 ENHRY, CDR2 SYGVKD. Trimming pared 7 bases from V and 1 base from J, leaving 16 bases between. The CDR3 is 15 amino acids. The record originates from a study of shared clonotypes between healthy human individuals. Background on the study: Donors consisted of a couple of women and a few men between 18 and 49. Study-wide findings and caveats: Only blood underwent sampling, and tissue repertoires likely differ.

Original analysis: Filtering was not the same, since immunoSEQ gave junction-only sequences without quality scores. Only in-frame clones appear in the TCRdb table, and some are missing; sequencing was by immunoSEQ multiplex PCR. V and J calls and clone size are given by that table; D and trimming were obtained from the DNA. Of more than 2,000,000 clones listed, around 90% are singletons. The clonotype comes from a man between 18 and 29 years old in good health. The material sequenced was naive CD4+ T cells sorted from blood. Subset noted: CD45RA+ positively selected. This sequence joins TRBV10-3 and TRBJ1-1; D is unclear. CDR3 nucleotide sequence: TGTGCCATCACCGCCTCGGACGGGCGGAACACTGAAGCTTTCTTT. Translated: CAITASDGRNTEAFF.